These 18 T cell receptor beta chains originate from one sample sequenced in a study of T cell responses to AZD1222 COVID-19 vaccine. The data were produced by immunoSEQ multiplex PCR, yet TCRdb's version contains in-frame clones alone and is incomplete. The profile shows 250,000 to 300,000 clones, roughly 93% of them singletons. Material: peripheral blood, obtained 28 days after the second AZD1222 dose. The receptor source for this set is an adult who received the AZD1222 COVID-19 vaccine.

This chain links TRBV5-1 with TRBJ2-7; TRBD1 matches at 9 bases. The CDR3 runs 16 residues. The germline CDR1 and CDR2 sequences are SGHRS and YFSETQ. Trimming removed 1 base from V and 2 bases from J; junction bases left unmatched: 7. The CDR3 protein is CASSLTVRQGAYEQYF. The CDR3 coding sequence is TGCGCCAGCAGCTTGACGGTTCGACAGGGGGCCTACGAGCAGTACTTC.

This clone was counted only a few times. J is TRBJ2-2 and V is TRBV7-3; 10 nucleotides line up with TRBD1. CDR1 SGHTA and CDR2 FQGTGA come from the germline V gene. V trimming: 4 bases; J trimming: 3 bases; junction bases outside the gene matches: 2. The CDR3 has 15 residues. CDR3 protein: CASSSGTGDTGELFF. CDR3 bases: TGTGCCAGCAGCTCCGGGACAGGGGACACCGGGGAGCTGTTTTTT.

This clone was detected only once. The chain uses TRBV9 and TRBJ1-4; D is unclear. V shed 4 bases and J shed 0 bases, with 13 bases lying between them. This CDR3 region has 16 residues. Germline V lookup: CDR1 SGDLS, CDR2 YYNGEE. The chain's CDR3 is CASSPQSRATNEKLFF. The DNA of the CDR3 is TGTGCCAGCAGCCCTCAGTCCCGGGCAACTAATGAAAAACTGTTTTTT.

The DNA of the CDR3 is TGTGCCAGCAGCCCTACTCGGAGGATAGATACTGAGCAGTTCTTC. Translated: CASSPTRRIDTEQFF. This chain joins TRBV7-8 and TRBJ2-1; D might be TRBD2 (5 bases). Trimming stripped 5 bases from V and 9 bases from J, with 20 bases between. The CDR3 covers 15 residues. Per the germline V gene, CDR1 is SGHVS and CDR2 is FQNEAQ.

J is TRBJ2-2 and V is TRBV5-4, with 10 bases matching TRBD2. Germline-derived CDR1 and CDR2 are SGHNT and YYREEE (reference sequence). This CDR3 region has 16 residues. V lost 4 bases and J lost 2; bases outside the gene matches: 5. This CDR3 is CASSPAGGGNTGELFF. CDR3 in DNA: TGTGCCAGCAGCCCAGCGGGAGGGGGAAACACCGGGGAGCTGTTTTTT.

The J gene is TRBJ1-3, the V gene TRBV7-2; D is unclear. The CDR3 has 15 residues. Germline CDR1 is SGHTA and CDR2 is FQGNSA. The germline V and J ends were trimmed by 5 bases and 3 bases, with 14 bases remaining between them. The CDR3 nucleotides read TGTGCCAGCAGCCGTCGGGAGGGAGGTGGAAACACCATATATTTT. It yields the protein CASSRREGGGNTIYF.

This clone was observed a single time. The V call is TRBV4-1, the J call TRBJ1-1, with D possibly matching TRBD1 (5 bases). The CDR3 loop spans 17 amino acids. CDR1 is MGHRA and CDR2 is YSYEKL in the germline V gene. The ends were cut back, 0 bases at V and 3 bases at J, with 17 bases in the middle. CDR3 sequence reads: CASSQDPAGVRYTEAFF. The CDR3 nucleotides are TGCGCCAGCAGCCAAGACCCGGCGGGGGTAAGGTACACTGAAGCTTTCTTT.

The chain employs TRBV2 and TRBJ1-1; D gene unclear. Trimming stripped 8 bases from V and 5 bases from J, with 18 bases between. CDR1 SNHLY and CDR2 FYNNEI come from the germline V gene. The CDR3 loop spans 14 amino acids. CDR3 bases: TGTGCCAGCGGTCCGACCCGAACTTTAACTGAAGCTTTCTTT. Protein: CASGPTRTLTEAFF.

This clone has just one count. Other DNA sequences of this sample code for an identical CDR3. The chain links TRBV5-1 to TRBJ1-2; TRBD1 might be the D (6 bases). The CDR3 runs to 13 residues. Germline CDR1 and CDR2: SGHRS and YFSETQ. V was clipped by 2 bases and J by 2 bases, with 7 bases between them. CDR3 loop: CASSLGGNYGYTF. CDR3 DNA sequence: TGCGCCAGCAGCTTAGGGGGGAACTATGGCTACACCTTC.

Only one count was recorded for this clone. V usage is TRBV5-1 and J usage is TRBJ2-1, with 10 bases fitting TRBD1. The CDR3 totals 15 residues. In germline, CDR1 is SGHRS, CDR2 YFSETQ. The ends lost 4 bases at V and 2 bases at J; junction bases unmatched: 3. The DNA of the CDR3 is TGCGCCAGCAGCCGGACAGGGGGTGCCTACAATGAGCAGTTCTTC. It encodes CASSRTGGAYNEQFF.

The chain employs TRBV2 and TRBJ2-1, with D maybe TRBD2 (6 bases). Germline V gives CDR1 SNHLY, CDR2 FYNNEI. The CDR3 totals 14 residues. V lost 2 bases and J lost 9, with 14 bases in between. The CDR3: CASSERRRGAEQFF. The CDR3 bases are TGTGCCAGCAGTGAAAGACGGAGGGGAGCTGAGCAGTTCTTC.

V gene TRBV20-1 combines with J gene TRBJ1-6, with D unresolved. Per the germline V gene, CDR1 is DFQATT and CDR2 is SNEGSKA (reference sequence). The CDR3 loop spans 9 amino acids. With 6 bases removed from V and 9 bases from J, the gap between germline ends came to 3 bases. The CDR3 protein is CSASSPLHF. CDR3 nucleotide sequence: TGCAGTGCCAGTTCACCCCTCCACTTT.

The chain couples TRBV9 to TRBJ2-4, with 11 bases fitting TRBD2. This CDR3 is built from 16 residues. J was trimmed by 0 bases and V by 3 bases; bases with no gene match: 2. From germline, CDR1 is SGDLS and CDR2 YYNGEE. The CDR3 sequence: CASSAGLAGAKNIQYF. CDR3 nucleotides: TGTGCCAGCAGCGCCGGACTAGCGGGAGCCAAAAACATTCAGTACTTC.

This clone showed up just once. CDR3 region: CASSLGRSYEQYF. The CDR3 DNA sequence: TGCGCCAGCAGCTTGGGACGGTCCTACGAGCAGTACTTC. V usage is TRBV5-1 and J usage is TRBJ2-7, with no clear D. V was cut by 0 bases and J by 1 base, with 5 bases left in between. Looked up from germline, CDR1 is SGHRS and CDR2 is YFSETQ. The CDR3 covers 13 residues. Full variable domain (rest looked up from reference TRBV5-1 and TRBJ2-7): KAGVTQTPRYLIKTRGQQVTLSCSPISGHRSVSWYQQTPGQGLQFLFEYFSETQRNKGNFPGRFSGRQFSNSRSEMNVSTLELGDSALYLCASSLGRSYEQYFGPGTRLTVT.

This chain uses TRBV4-1 with TRBJ1-2; D ambiguous. V lost 0 bases and J 4 bases, leaving 12 bases between the germline ends. CDR3 length: 15 amino acids. CDR1 is MGHRA, CDR2 YSYEKL, per germline. CDR3 region: CASSQDSREIYGYTF. CDR3 nucleotide sequence: TGCGCCAGCAGCCAAGATTCGCGGGAGATCTATGGCTACACCTTC.

This clone has only one observation. The rearrangement uses TRBV5-5 and TRBJ1-6; D remains unclear. The V end was cut by 0 bases, the J end by 10 bases, with 11 bases between. CDR3 length: 14 amino acids. Germline lookup yields CDR1 SGHKS and CDR2 YYEKEE (reference sequence). The CDR3 loop reads CASSLGRSSSPLHF. The CDR3, as DNA: TGTGCCAGCAGCTTGGGACGGTCGAGCTCACCCCTCCACTTT. The full variable domain, in which reference TRBV5-5 and TRBJ1-6 provide the parts outside the CDR3, is DAGVTQSPTHLIKTRGQQVTLRCSPISGHKSVSWYQQVLGQGPQFIFQYYEKEERGRGNFPDRFSARQFPNYSSELNVNALLLGDSALYLCASSLGRSSSPLHFGNGTRLTVT.

The rearrangement links TRBV6-4 to TRBJ2-1; possible D gene TRBD2, 5 bases. CDR3 length: 11 residues. CDR1 and CDR2 (germline): MRHNA, SNTAGT. V shed 4 bases and J shed 8 bases, with 6 bases lying between them. The CDR3 coding sequence is TGTGCCAGCAGTGGAGGGTATGAGCAGTTCTTC. Translation gives CASSGGYEQFF.

J is TRBJ1-1 and V is TRBV5-1; D is unclear. This CDR3 contains 20 residues. Germline loops: CDR1 SGHRS, CDR2 YFSETQ. V was cut by 0 bases and J by 1 base, with 25 bases left in between. The CDR3 sequence is CASSLGDYGRWRKTNTEAFF. Here the CDR3 DNA reads TGCGCCAGCAGCTTGGGAGATTATGGGAGATGGAGAAAAACGAACACTGAAGCTTTCTTT.